The 29 T cell receptor beta chains reported below all come from one sample, sequenced in a study of blood T cell repertoires in COVID-19. Sequenced by immunoSEQ multiplex PCR; TCRdb stores in-frame clones only, minus some. The repertoire consists of over 600,000 clones, with about 87% occurring once and the leading ten covering approximately 0.25%. Sequenced: peripheral blood. All receptors come from a woman aged 18-29 years with acute or convalescent COVID-19.

The rearrangement uses TRBV7-9 and TRBJ1-5; TRBD1 is a possible D gene (5 bases). Trimming cost V 5 bases and J 10 bases, with 27 bases left between them. Germline-derived CDR1 and CDR2 are SEHNR and FQNEAQ (reference sequence). CDR3 size: 17 residues. The CDR3 protein is CASSDIGLGGSSGPQHF. The CDR3 nucleotides read TGTGCCAGCAGCGACATCGGGCTGGGGGGTTCATCAGGCCCCCAGCATTTT.

V usage is TRBV27 and J usage is TRBJ1-1, with 8 bases lining up with TRBD1. The CDR3 contains 14 residues. The V gene end was trimmed by 2 bases and the J gene end by 4 bases; junction bases not matched to a gene: 3. CDR1 and CDR2 from the germline V gene are MNHEY and SMNVEV (reference sequence). The CDR3 DNA reads as TGTGCCAGCAGTTTACAGGGGGCCGGCACTGAAGCTTTCTTT. Its protein product is CASSLQGAGTEAFF.

This chain uses TRBV27 with TRBJ2-3, with D maybe TRBD2 (6 bases). V was trimmed by 4 bases and J by 6 bases, leaving 14 bases between them. Germline values: CDR1 MNHEY, CDR2 SMNVEV (reference sequence). The CDR3 has 14 amino acids. As DNA, the CDR3 is TGTGCCAGCAGTTCGGGGCATGGGGGGGATACGCAGTATTTT. This codes for CASSSGHGGDTQYF.

The chain combines TRBV25-1 with TRBJ1-1; 7 bases agree with TRBD1. Germline loops: CDR1 MGHDK, CDR2 SYGVNS. The junction had 12 bases not matched to a gene; V was cut back by 4 bases and J by 4 bases. There are 16 residues in the CDR3. The CDR3 spells CASSAQGPRVGTEAFF. DNA for the CDR3: TGTGCCAGCAGTGCACAGGGGCCCCGGGTCGGCACTGAAGCTTTCTTT.

This rearrangement joins TRBV18 to TRBJ1-6; a weak D match, TRBD1 (6 bases). The CDR3 contains 13 residues. Trimming removed 4 bases from V and 10 bases from J, with 11 bases in between. Germline loops: CDR1 KGHSH, CDR2 LQKENI. DNA for the CDR3: TGTGCCAGCTCACTACAGGGTGAATCACCCCTCCACTTT. The encoded protein is CASSLQGESPLHF.

The V call is TRBV9, the J call TRBJ2-1, with TRBD2 matching over 8 bases. The CDR3 length is 15 residues. Germline V gives CDR1 SGDLS, CDR2 YYNGEE. With V trimmed by 0 bases and J by 5 bases, 4 bases remained unmatched. The CDR3, as DNA: TGTGCCAGCAGCGTAGGTAGCGGGGCAAACAATGAGCAGTTCTTC. The encoded protein is CASSVGSGANNEQFF.

This sequence joins TRBV5-1 and TRBJ2-7; perhaps TRBD2 as D (6 bases). Germline V gene sequence: CDR1 SGHRS, CDR2 YFSETQ. The CDR3 extends over 13 amino acids. The V end was cut by 0 bases, the J end by 6 bases, with 10 bases between. CDR3 nucleotides: TGCGCCAGCAGCTTGGCGCAGGGAGGCGAGCAGTACTTC. This gives the protein CASSLAQGGEQYF. The full variable domain, its missing parts supplied by reference TRBV5-1 and TRBJ2-7, is KAGVTQTPRYLIKTRGQQVTLSCSPISGHRSVSWYQQTPGQGLQFLFEYFSETQRNKGNFPGRFSGRQFSNSRSEMNVSTLELGDSALYLCASSLAQGGEQYFGPGTRLTVT.

The V gene is TRBV2, the J gene TRBJ2-3; perhaps TRBD2 as D (5 bases). CDR1 and CDR2 from the germline V gene are SNHLY and FYNNEI. V was clipped by 3 bases and J by 2 bases, with 15 bases between them. This CDR3 has 16 amino acids. The CDR3 loop is CASSEVWRVHTDTQYF. CDR3 sequence (DNA): TGTGCCAGCAGTGAGGTGTGGCGGGTGCACACAGATACGCAGTATTTT.

The gene calls are TRBV4-1 and TRBJ1-2; TRBD1 matches at 9 bases. Looked up from germline, CDR1 is MGHRA and CDR2 is YSYEKL. The CDR3 is 14 residues long. The junction had 6 bases not matched to a gene; V was cut back by 3 bases and J by 7 bases. CDR3 sequence (DNA): TGCGCCAGCAGCCAGATACAGGGGGCGGGTGGCTACACCTTC. Protein: CASSQIQGAGGYTF.

The CDR3 DNA reads as TGCAGCGTTGAGAGGACAGGGACATCTGGCTACACCTTC. It codes for CSVERTGTSGYTF. V and J are TRBV29-1 and TRBJ1-2; 8 nucleotides match TRBD1. The ends lost 3 bases at V and 7 bases at J; junction bases unmatched: 7. This CDR3 contains 13 residues. Germline V gene lookup returns CDR1 SQVTM and CDR2 ANQGSEA.

This rearrangement joins TRBV7-2 to TRBJ2-7; 8 nucleotides match TRBD1. Trimming took 3 bases from V and 2 from J; bases not matched to a gene: 6. Germline V gene sequence: CDR1 SGHTA, CDR2 FQGNSA. This CDR3 contains 15 residues. The CDR3 spells CASSFRLTGAYEQYF. The CDR3 DNA is TGTGCCAGCAGCTTTAGATTGACAGGGGCCTACGAGCAGTACTTC.

J is TRBJ1-1 and V is TRBV29-1, with D tentatively TRBD1 (6 bases). The germline V and J ends were trimmed by 4 bases and 0 bases, with 9 bases remaining between them. Germline-derived CDR1 and CDR2 are SQVTM and ANQGSEA. This CDR3 comprises 13 residues. This chain's CDR3 is CSVAGHMNTEAFF. In nucleotides, the CDR3 is TGCAGCGTTGCGGGACACATGAACACTGAAGCTTTCTTT.

V is TRBV24-1 and J is TRBJ1-2; D not resolved. Germline lookup yields CDR1 KGHDR and CDR2 SFDVKD. The V gene lost 3 bases and the J gene lost 8 bases, with 12 bases spanning the gap. The CDR3 consists of 13 residues. CDR3 sequence reads: CATSDSNSMGYTF. CDR3 nucleotides: TGTGCCACCAGTGATAGTAACAGTATGGGCTACACCTTC.

This clone was picked up a small number of times. V is TRBV6-5 and J is TRBJ2-1; TRBD1 matches 10 bases. The CDR3 consists of 15 residues. Germline values: CDR1 MNHEY, CDR2 SVGAGI. The V segment lost 6 bases and the J segment 4 bases; nucleotides outside the gene matches: 6. The CDR3 reads CASSRQGARYNEQFF. CDR3 nucleotides: TGTGCCAGCAGCCGACAGGGGGCGCGGTACAATGAGCAGTTCTTC.

V usage is TRBV19 and J usage is TRBJ1-3, with D possibly being TRBD1 (5 bases). Trimming pared 5 bases from V and 4 bases from J, leaving 9 bases between. Germline V gene lookup returns CDR1 LNHDA and CDR2 SQIVND (reference sequence). This CDR3 has 13 amino acids. CDR3 sequence: CASSQGHGNTIYF. CDR3 sequence (DNA): TGTGCCAGTAGTCAGGGCCACGGAAACACCATATATTTT. Based on the CDR3 plus reference TRBV19 and TRBJ1-3, the full variable domain is DGGITQSPKYLFRKEGQNVTLSCEQNLNHDAMYWYRQDPGQGLRLIYYSQIVNDFQKGDIAEGYSVSREKKESFPLTVTSAQKNPTAFYLCASSQGHGNTIYFGEGSWLTVV.

The V call is TRBV27, the J call TRBJ1-2; 8 bases map to TRBD1. The V gene's germline CDR1 is MNHEY and CDR2 SMNVEV (reference sequence). This CDR3 region has 14 residues. With V trimmed by 9 bases and J by 4 bases, 10 bases remained unmatched. The CDR3 reads CASSRQGQVYGYTF. CDR3 bases: TGTGCCAGTTCGAGACAGGGACAGGTCTATGGCTACACCTTC.

The chain couples TRBV20-1 to TRBJ1-1, with D possibly TRBD1 on 5 matching bases. V was pared by 5 bases and J by 9 bases, with 13 bases between. The length of the CDR3 is 11 residues. The V gene's germline CDR1 is DFQATT and CDR2 SNEGSKA (reference sequence). The CDR3 sequence is CSAATQGKAFF. CDR3 nucleotides: TGCAGTGCTGCCACCCAGGGTAAAGCTTTCTTT.

The chain carries TRBV4-1 and TRBJ2-5, with D possibly being TRBD1 (6 bases). The CDR3 has 15 residues. Trimming left V 5 bases short and J 5 bases short, with 18 bases between. Per germline, CDR1 MGHRA and CDR2 YSYEKL. The CDR3 sequence: CASSGTNRDGETQYF. The CDR3 nucleotides read TGCGCCAGCAGCGGAACGAACAGGGACGGGGAGACCCAGTACTTC.

The genes are TRBV11-2 and TRBJ2-7; 11 bases map to TRBD1. The V segment lost 5 bases and the J segment 2 bases; nucleotides outside the gene matches: 5. From germline, CDR1 is SGHAT and CDR2 FQNNGV. This CDR3 contains 15 residues. CDR3 in amino acids: CASSRWGQGAYEQYF. The CDR3 DNA sequence: TGTGCCAGCAGCCGTTGGGGACAGGGGGCCTACGAGCAGTACTTC.

The rearrangement uses TRBV6-1 and TRBJ2-3, with D possibly matching TRBD1 (6 bases). This CDR3 is 14 amino acids long. V was pared by 3 bases and J by 2 bases, with 9 bases between. Germline-derived CDR1 and CDR2 are MNHNS and SASEGT. The CDR3 sequence: CASSDRGYTDTQYF. Here the CDR3 DNA reads TGTGCCAGCAGTGACAGGGGATACACAGATACGCAGTATTTT.

This clone was found a few times. The rearrangement links TRBV9 to TRBJ2-3; no clear D. Trimming removed 1 base from V and 2 bases from J, with 8 bases in between. The germline V gene has CDR1 SGDLS and CDR2 YYNGEE. The CDR3 contains 14 residues. The CDR3 DNA reads as TGTGCCAGCAGCGTACAGGTGAACACAGATACGCAGTATTTT. Its protein is CASSVQVNTDTQYF. The whole variable domain, filled in from reference TRBV9 and TRBJ2-3, reads DSGVTQTPKHLITATGQRVTLRCSPRSGDLSVYWYQQSLDQGLQFLIQYYNGEERAKGNILERFSAQQFPDLHSELNLSSLELGDSALYFCASSVQVNTDTQYFGPGTRLTVL.

The chain employs TRBV9 and TRBJ1-4; the D gene is possibly TRBD1 (5 bases). Germline CDR1 reads SGDLS; CDR2 reads YYNGEE. Trimming removed 4 bases at V and 3 bases at J, with 19 bases between. The CDR3 is 17 residues long. The CDR3 sequence is CASSPRAGLAPNEKLFF. The CDR3 DNA follows: TGTGCCAGCAGCCCCCGGGCGGGGCTAGCACCTAATGAAAAACTGTTTTTT.

The CDR3 is CASSLEGGSNQPQHF. The DNA of the CDR3 is TGCGCCAGCAGCTTGGAAGGGGGCAGCAATCAGCCCCAGCATTTT. The chain is built from TRBV5-1 and TRBJ1-5; the match to TRBD1 covers 7 bases. With 0 bases clipped from V and 1 base from J, the junction kept 1 base outside the gene matches. There are 15 residues in the CDR3. Germline V gives CDR1 SGHRS, CDR2 YFSETQ.

CDR3 DNA: TGTGCCAGCAGCTACAATGCCAGCCGGCAGGGGGCGTACGGGGAGCTGTTTTTT. It yields the protein CASSYNASRQGAYGELFF. The gene calls are TRBV21-1 and TRBJ2-2; TRBD1, the D gene given by the table, was not confirmed from the DNA. TRBV21-1 is a pseudogene segment. The CDR3 is made up of 18 amino acids.

This CDR3 reads CASSFLEGNNSPLHF. The CDR3 nucleotides read TGCGCCAGCAGCTTTTTAGAGGGAAATAATTCACCCCTCCACTTT. This rearrangement joins TRBV5-1 to TRBJ1-6; no reliable D call. V lost 2 bases to trimming and J lost 5 bases, with 11 bases between them. Germline lookup yields CDR1 SGHRS and CDR2 YFSETQ. There are 15 residues in the CDR3.

The sample holds one count of this clone. The genes are TRBV24-1 and TRBJ2-2; 8 nucleotides match TRBD1. The CDR3 runs 18 residues. The ends lost 1 base at V and 1 base at J; junction bases unmatched: 7. The germline V gene encodes CDR1 KGHDR and CDR2 SFDVKD. The CDR3 nucleotides read TGTGCCACCAGTGATTTTCGGGGGACAGGTGTGAACACCGGGGAGCTGTTTTTT. Residues: CATSDFRGTGVNTGELFF.

Concerning this clone: The sample holds other DNA sequences that translate to the same CDR3. The CDR3 DNA follows: TGTGCCAGCCGCCTAGGTAGCGGGGGCCCCTTGGACGAGCAGTACTTC. Translation: CASRLGSGGPLDEQYF. V and J are TRBV7-2 and TRBJ2-7, with 9 positions matching TRBD2. The CDR3 is made up of 16 amino acids. The germline CDR1 and CDR2 sequences are SGHTA and FQGNSA. With V trimmed by 8 bases and J by 5 bases, 16 bases remained unmatched.

The chain carries TRBV5-5 and TRBJ1-4, with D maybe TRBD1 (5 bases). The germline V and J ends were trimmed by 1 base and 7 bases, with 11 bases remaining between them. The length of the CDR3 is 14 residues. From germline, CDR1 is SGHKS and CDR2 YYEKEE (reference sequence). CDR3 residues: CASSLRGFSEKLFF. CDR3 bases: TGTGCCAGCAGCTTGCGGGGGTTTAGTGAAAAACTGTTTTTT. The full variable domain, rest sourced from reference TRBV5-5 and TRBJ1-4, is DAGVTQSPTHLIKTRGQQVTLRCSPISGHKSVSWYQQVLGQGPQFIFQYYEKEERGRGNFPDRFSARQFPNYSSELNVNALLLGDSALYLCASSLRGFSEKLFFGSGTQLSVL.

V is TRBV5-3 and J is TRBJ2-7; perhaps TRBD1 as D (5 bases). TRBV5-3 is reported as an ORF; its role is uncertain. The CDR3 is 16 residues long. Trimming removed 3 bases from V and 0 bases from J, with 16 bases in between. The CDR3 sequence is CARSSPRTFSSYEQYF. CDR3 coding DNA: TGTGCCAGAAGCTCACCCCGGACATTCAGCTCCTACGAGCAGTACTTC.